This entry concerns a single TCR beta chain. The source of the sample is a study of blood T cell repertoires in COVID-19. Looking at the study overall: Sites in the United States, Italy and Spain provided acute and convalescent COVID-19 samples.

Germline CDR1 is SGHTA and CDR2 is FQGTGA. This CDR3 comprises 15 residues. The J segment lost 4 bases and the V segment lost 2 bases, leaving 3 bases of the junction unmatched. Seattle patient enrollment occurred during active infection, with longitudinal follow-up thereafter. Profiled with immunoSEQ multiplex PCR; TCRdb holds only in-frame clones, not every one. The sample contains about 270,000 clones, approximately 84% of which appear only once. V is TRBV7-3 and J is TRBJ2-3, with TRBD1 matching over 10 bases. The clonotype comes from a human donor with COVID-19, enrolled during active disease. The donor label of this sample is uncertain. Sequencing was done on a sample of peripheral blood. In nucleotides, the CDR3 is TGTGCCAGCAGCTTACAGACAGGGGGCCCAGATACGCAGTATTTT. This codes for CASSLQTGGPDTQYF.